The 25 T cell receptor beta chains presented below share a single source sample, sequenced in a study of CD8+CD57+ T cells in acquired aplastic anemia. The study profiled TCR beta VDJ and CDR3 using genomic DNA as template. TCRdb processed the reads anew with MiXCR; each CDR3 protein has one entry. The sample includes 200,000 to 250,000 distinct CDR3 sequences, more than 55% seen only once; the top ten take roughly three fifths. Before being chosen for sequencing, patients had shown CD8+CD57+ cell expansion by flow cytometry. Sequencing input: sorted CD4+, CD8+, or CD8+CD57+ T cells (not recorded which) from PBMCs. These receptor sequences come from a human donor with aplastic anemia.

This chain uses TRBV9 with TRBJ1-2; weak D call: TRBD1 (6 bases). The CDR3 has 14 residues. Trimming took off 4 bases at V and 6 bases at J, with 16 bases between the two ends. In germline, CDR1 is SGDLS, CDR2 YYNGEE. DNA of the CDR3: TGTGCCAGCAGCCCCAGTACAGGGTGGGATGGCTACACCTTC. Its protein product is CASSPSTGWDGYTF. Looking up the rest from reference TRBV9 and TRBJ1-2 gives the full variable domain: DSGVTQTPKHLITATGQRVTLRCSPRSGDLSVYWYQQSLDQGLQFLIQYYNGEERAKGNILERFSAQQFPDLHSELNLSSLELGDSALYFCASSPSTGWDGYTFGSGTRLTVV.

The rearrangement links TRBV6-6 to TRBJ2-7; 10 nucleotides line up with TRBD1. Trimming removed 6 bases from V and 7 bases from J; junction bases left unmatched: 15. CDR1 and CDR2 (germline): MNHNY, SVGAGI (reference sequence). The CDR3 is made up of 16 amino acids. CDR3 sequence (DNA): TGTGCCAGCAGAGACCCCGGGACAGGGGCCGCCGAAGAGCAGTACTTC. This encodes CASRDPGTGAAEEQYF.

The CDR3 sequence is CATSDSRGGASFYEQFF. The CDR3 DNA reads as TGTGCCACCAGTGATTCCCGGGGAGGGGCATCCTTCTATGAGCAGTTCTTC. The chain combines TRBV24-1 with TRBJ2-1, with TRBD2 identical over 7 bases. The CDR3 consists of 17 residues. Germline-derived CDR1 and CDR2 are KGHDR and SFDVKD. V was pared by 2 bases and J by 8 bases, with 14 bases of the junction left unmatched.

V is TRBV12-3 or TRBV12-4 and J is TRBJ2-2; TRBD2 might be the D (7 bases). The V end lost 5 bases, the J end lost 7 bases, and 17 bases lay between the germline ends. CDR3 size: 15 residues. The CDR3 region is CASSRGGIDGGELFF. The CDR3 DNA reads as TGTGCCAGCAGTAGGGGGGGGATTGATGGCGGGGAGCTGTTTTTT.

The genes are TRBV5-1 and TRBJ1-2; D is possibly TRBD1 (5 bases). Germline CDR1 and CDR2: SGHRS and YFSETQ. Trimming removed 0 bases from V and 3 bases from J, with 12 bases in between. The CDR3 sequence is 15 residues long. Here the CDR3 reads CASSLGRGRDYGYTF. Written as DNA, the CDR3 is TGCGCCAGCAGCTTGGGTCGGGGCAGGGACTATGGCTACACCTTC.

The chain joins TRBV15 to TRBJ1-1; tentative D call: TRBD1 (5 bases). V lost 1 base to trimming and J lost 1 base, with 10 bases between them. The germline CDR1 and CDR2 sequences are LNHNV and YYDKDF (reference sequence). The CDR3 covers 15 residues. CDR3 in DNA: TGTGCCACCAGCAGAGGCCTTGGGGGGAACACTGAAGCTTTCTTT. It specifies CATSRGLGGNTEAFF.

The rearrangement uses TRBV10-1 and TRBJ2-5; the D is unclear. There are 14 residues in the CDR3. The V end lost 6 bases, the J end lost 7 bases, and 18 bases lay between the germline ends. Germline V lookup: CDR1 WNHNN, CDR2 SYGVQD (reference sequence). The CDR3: CASSLGQADGTQYF. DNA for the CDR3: TGCGCCAGCAGCTTAGGGCAGGCGGATGGGACCCAGTACTTC.

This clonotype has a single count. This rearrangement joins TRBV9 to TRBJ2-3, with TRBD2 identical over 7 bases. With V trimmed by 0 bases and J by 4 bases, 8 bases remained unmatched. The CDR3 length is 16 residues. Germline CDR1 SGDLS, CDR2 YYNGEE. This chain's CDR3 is CASSVVGGRAADTQYF. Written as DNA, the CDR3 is TGTGCCAGCAGCGTAGTGGGGGGGAGGGCCGCAGATACGCAGTATTTT.

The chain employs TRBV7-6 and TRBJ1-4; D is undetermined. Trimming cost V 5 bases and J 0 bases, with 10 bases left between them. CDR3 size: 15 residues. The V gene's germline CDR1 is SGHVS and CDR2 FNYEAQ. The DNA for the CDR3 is TGTGCCAGCAGCCCAACGATGTCAACTAATGAAAAACTGTTTTTT. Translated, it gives CASSPTMSTNEKLFF.

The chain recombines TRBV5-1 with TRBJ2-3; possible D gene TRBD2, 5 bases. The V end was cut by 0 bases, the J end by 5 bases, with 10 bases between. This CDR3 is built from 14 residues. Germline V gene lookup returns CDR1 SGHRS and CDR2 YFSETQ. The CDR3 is CASSLARAVDTQYF. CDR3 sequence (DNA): TGCGCCAGCAGCTTGGCGCGGGCAGTAGATACGCAGTATTTT. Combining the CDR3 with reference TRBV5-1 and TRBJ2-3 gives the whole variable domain KAGVTQTPRYLIKTRGQQVTLSCSPISGHRSVSWYQQTPGQGLQFLFEYFSETQRNKGNFPGRFSGRQFSNSRSEMNVSTLELGDSALYLCASSLARAVDTQYFGPGTRLTVL.

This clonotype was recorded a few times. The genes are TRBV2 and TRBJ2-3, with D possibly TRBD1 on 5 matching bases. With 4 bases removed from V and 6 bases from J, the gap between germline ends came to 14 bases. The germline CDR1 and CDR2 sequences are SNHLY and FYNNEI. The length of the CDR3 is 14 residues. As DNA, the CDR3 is TGTGCCAGCAGTGGTCAAGGGGTTGGCGATACGCAGTATTTT. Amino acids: CASSGQGVGDTQYF.

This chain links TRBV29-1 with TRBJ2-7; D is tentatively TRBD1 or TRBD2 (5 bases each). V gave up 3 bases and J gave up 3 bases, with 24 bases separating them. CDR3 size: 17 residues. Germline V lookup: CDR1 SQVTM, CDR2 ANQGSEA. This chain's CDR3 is CSVDPRFFSRDGYEQYF. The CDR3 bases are TGCAGCGTTGACCCCCGGTTCTTCTCCAGGGACGGCTACGAGCAGTACTTC.

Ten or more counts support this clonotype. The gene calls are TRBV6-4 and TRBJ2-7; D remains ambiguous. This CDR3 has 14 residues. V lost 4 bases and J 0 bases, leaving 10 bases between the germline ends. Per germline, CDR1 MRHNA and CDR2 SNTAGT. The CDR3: CASSGDEGSYEQYF. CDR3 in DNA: TGTGCCAGCAGTGGGGATGAAGGCTCCTACGAGCAGTACTTC.

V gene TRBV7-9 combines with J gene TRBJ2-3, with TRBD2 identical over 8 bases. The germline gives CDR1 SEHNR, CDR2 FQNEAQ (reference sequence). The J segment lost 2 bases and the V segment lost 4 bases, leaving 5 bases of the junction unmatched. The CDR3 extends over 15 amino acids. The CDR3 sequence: CASSSPAGVTDTQYF. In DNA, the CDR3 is TGTGCCAGCAGCTCCCCAGCGGGGGTCACAGATACGCAGTATTTT.

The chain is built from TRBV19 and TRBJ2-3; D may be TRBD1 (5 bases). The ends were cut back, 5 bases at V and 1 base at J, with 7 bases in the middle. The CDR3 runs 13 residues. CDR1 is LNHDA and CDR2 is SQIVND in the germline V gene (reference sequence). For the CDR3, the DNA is TGTGCCAGTAGTGGGGCAGGCACAGATACGCAGTATTTT. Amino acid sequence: CASSGAGTDTQYF.

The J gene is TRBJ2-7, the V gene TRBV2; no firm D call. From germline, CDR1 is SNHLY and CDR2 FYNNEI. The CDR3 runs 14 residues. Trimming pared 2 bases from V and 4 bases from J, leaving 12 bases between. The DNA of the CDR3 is TGTGCCAGCAGTGAAATAATAAACACGTACGAGCAGTACTTC. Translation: CASSEIINTYEQYF.

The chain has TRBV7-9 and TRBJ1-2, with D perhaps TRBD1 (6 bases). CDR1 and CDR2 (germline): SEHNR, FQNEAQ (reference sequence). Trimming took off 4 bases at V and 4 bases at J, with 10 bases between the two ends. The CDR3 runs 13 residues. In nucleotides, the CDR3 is TGTGCCAGCAGCTCGGGGGCAGGCTATGGCTACACCTTC. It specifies CASSSGAGYGYTF.

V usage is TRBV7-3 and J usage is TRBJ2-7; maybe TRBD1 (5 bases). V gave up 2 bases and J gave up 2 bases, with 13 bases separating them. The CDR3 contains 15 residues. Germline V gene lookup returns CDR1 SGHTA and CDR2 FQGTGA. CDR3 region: CASSLDSQGPYEQYF. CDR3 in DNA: TGTGCCAGCAGCTTAGACTCCCAGGGTCCCTACGAGCAGTACTTC.

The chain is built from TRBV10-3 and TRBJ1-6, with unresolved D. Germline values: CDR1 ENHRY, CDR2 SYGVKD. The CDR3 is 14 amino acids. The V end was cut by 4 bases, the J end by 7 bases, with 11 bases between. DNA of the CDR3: TGTGCCATCAGTGTAGAGGAAAGCAATTCACCCCTCCACTTT. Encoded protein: CAISVEESNSPLHF.

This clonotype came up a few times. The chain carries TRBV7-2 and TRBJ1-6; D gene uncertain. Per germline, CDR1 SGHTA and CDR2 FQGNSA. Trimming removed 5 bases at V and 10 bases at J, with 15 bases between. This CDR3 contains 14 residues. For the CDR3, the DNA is TGTGCCAGCAGCCCATCCCCCCCGGACTCACCCCTCCACTTT. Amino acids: CASSPSPPDSPLHF. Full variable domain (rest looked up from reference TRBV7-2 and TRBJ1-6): GAGVSQSPSNKVTEKGKDVELRCDPISGHTALYWYRQSLGQGLEFLIYFQGNSAPDKSGLPSDRFSAERTGGSVSTLTIQRTQQEDSAVYLCASSPSPPDSPLHFGNGTRLTVT.

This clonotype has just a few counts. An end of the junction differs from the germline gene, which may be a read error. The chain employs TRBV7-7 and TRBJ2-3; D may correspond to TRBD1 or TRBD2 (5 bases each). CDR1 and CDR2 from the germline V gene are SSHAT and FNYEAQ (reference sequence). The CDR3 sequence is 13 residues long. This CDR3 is CASSPGTTDTQYF. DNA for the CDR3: TGTGCTAGCAGCCCCGGGACGACGGATACGCAGTATTTT.

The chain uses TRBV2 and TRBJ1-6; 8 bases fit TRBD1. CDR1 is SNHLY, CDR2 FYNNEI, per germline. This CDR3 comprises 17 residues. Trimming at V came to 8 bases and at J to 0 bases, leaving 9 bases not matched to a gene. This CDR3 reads CASERQGLGSYNSPLHF. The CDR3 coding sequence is TGTGCCAGCGAAAGACAGGGGTTAGGCTCCTATAATTCACCCCTCCACTTT.

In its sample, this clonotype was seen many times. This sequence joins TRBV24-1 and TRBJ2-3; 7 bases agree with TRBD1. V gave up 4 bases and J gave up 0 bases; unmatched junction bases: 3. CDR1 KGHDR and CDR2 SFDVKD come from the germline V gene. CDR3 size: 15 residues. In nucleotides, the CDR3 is TGTGCCACCAGTGACCACAGGGGCAGCACAGATACGCAGTATTTT. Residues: CATSDHRGSTDTQYF.

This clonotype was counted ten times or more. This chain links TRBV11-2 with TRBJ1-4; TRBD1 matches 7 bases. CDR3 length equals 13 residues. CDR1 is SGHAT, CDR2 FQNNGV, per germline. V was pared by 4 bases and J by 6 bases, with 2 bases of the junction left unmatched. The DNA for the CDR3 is TGTGCCAGCAGCTCGAGGGGGCATGAAAAACTGTTTTTT. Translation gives CASSSRGHEKLFF.

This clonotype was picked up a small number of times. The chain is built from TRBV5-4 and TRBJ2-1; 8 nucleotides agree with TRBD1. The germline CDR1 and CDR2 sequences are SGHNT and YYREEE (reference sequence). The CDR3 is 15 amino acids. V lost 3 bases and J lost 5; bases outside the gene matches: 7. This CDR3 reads CASSSIGTGNNEQFF. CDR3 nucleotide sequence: TGTGCCAGCAGCTCGATCGGGACAGGCAACAATGAGCAGTTCTTC.